This TCR beta chain appears in the sequencing data of a study of T cell responses to AZD1222 COVID-19 vaccine. This table comes from immunoSEQ multiplex PCR, and its TCRdb copy is limited to in-frame clones, with some not included. The sample has about 120,000 clones, roughly 90% seen once. With 5 bases clipped from V and 4 bases from J, the junction kept 7 bases outside the gene matches. The CDR3 runs to 15 residues. Germline loops: CDR1 LNHDA, CDR2 SQIVND (reference sequence). The sequence came from an adult in good health. V and J are TRBV19 and TRBJ1-4; 7 nucleotides match TRBD1. Material: peripheral blood, obtained on day 0 of AZD1222 vaccination. The CDR3 loop is CASSRQGMGNEKLFF. The CDR3 DNA reads TGTGCCAGTAGTCGACAGGGTATGGGTAATGAAAAACTGTTTTTT.